The TCR beta chain under discussion was sequenced for a study of T cells after yellow fever vaccination. Study-wide findings and caveats: In FACS-sorted repertoires, abundant clonotypes from the bulk population could appear as contaminants. Most clones from primary vaccination were detected again post-booster (about 95% CD4, about 88% CD8). The secondary response was weaker but peaked faster, day 5 versus 15.

A universal primer site and UMIs were added as TCR cDNA was made by 5'RACE template switching. TCRdb reprocessed the 5' RACE reads via MiXCR and lists one record per CDR3 protein. The profile shows 350,000 to 550,000 distinct CDR3 sequences, approximately 19% of them singletons. As concerns this clonotype: No antigen is known for it.

The CDR3 covers 15 residues. V lost 1 base and J lost 5; bases outside the gene matches: 7. This TCR came from a man aged 18 to 30 who received the YFV17D yellow fever vaccine. The sequencing used PBMCs, collected before the yellow fever booster vaccination. The J gene is TRBJ1-1, the V gene TRBV12-3 or TRBV12-4; 7 bases align to TRBD1. CDR3 DNA sequence: TGTGCCAGCAGTTTAGGGGCAGGGGGTAGGACTGAAGCTTTCTTT. Encoded protein: CASSLGAGGRTEAFF.